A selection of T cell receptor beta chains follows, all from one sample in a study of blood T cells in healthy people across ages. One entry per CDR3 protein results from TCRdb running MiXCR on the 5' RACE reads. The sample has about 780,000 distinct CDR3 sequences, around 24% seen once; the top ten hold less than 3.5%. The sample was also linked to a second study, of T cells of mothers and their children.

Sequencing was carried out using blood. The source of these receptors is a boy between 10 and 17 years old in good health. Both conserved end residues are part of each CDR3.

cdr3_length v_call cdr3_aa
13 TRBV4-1 CASSQGGQYEQYF
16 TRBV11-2 CASTAIHRPTNEKLFF
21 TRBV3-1 CASSPPLTGGGTRWSTDTQYF
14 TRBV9 CASSFRDRAPEAFF
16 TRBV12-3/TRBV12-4 CASSARGQGPQETQYF
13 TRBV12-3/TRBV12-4 CASTRPNGYEQYF
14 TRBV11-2 CASSSIQGLRREFF
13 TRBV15 CATSGGQGKTQYF
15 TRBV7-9 CASTPRAGSTDEQFF
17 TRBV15 CATSRDTWASGRYEQYF
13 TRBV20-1 CSATRDSTDTQYF
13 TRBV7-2 CASSAGRAHTQYF
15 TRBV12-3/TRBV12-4 CASSRAGGFYNEQFF
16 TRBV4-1 CASSQVGQGDNQPQHF
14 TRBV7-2 CASSHSGVNTEAFF
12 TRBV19 CASRTGEYGYTF
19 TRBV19 CASKPPLRGGHWNTGELFF
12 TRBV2 CASSVGDYGYTF
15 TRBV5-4 CASSFPDRPPNEQYF
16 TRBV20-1 CSARGGFVVAKNIQYF
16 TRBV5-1 CASQLDANLAYYEQYF
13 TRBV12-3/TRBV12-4 CASSLARGDEQYF
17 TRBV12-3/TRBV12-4 CASSPRGTRIPKETQYF
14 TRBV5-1 CASSLTGKTGELFF
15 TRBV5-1 CASSLQGVGNTEAFF
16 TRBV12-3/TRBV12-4 CASSLAPRGRRNIQYF
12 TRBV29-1 CSSRQDTDTQYF
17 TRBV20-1 CSARGGLAGKLSGELFF
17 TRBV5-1 CASSLPGGGAGADTQYF
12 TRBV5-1 CASSLPPKTQYF
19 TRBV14 CASSRRLAGGPSSYNEQFF
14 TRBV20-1 CSAPRGDRGYEQYF
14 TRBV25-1 CASSEFIRGHEQYF
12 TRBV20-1 CSAPSDIYGYTF
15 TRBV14 CASSGRDRVTYEQYF
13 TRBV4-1 CASSQGGFFGYTF
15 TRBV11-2 CASSPRQGREETQYF
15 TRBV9 CASSSSEGFKETQYF
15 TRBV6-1 CASRVTGTVYETQYF
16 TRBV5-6 CASSLVGLAGAYEQYF
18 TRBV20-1 CSARDSWTSGGNTDTQYF
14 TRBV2 CASSDNPRNQPQHF
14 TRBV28 CASTVGQIGSPLHF
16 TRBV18 CASSPPTGGVWSEQFF
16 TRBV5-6 CASSSTGTVITNTQYF
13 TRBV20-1 CSAKQPRSYGYTF
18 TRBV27 CASSLYTAGSSFQETQYF
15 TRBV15 CATSRYDTSNYGYTF
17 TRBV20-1 CSARESRGGTILDEQFF
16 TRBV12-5 CASGSYPGLRTDTQYF
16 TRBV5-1 CASSLDRAYLYNEQFF
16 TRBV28 CASSSSGTGDNGEQYF
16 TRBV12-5 CASGLLTGGAKNIQYF